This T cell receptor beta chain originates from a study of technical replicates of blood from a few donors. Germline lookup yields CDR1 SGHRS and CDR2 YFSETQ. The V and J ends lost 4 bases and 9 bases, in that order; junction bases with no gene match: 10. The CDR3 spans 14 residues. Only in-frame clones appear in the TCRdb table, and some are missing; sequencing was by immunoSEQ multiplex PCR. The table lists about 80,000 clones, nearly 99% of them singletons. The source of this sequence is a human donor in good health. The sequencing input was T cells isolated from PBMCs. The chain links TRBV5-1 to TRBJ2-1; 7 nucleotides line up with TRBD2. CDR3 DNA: TGCGCCAGCAGCACTGGACTAGATCAGGGTGAGCAGTTCTTC. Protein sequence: CASSTGLDQGEQFF.